These T cell receptor beta chains were read from a single sample in a study of T cells in Graves' hyperthyroidism and ophthalmopathy. Each CDR3 protein is one row after TCRdb ran MiXCR on the multiplex PCR reads. The data contain 300,000 to 500,000 distinct CDR3 sequences, 11% to 15% of them seen just once; the ten biggest clones take up 25% to 30%. The sequenced sample was blood. These receptors came from a man aged 50 to 59 with Graves' ophthalmopathy. CDR3s include the opening cysteine and the closing phenylalanine or tryptophan. Fields, in order: J gene, clone size, CDR3 length, V gene, D gene, CDR3 DNA, CDR3 protein. A D gene is named only where the DNA matches it firmly. Some rows have no size entry. The others give once, few or many, or a class for an expanded clone.

j_gene: TRBJ1-1; abundance: -; len: 17; v_gene: TRBV5-6; d_gene: -; CDR3nt: TGTGCCAGCAGCTTGTTGGGGGGCGCGGGCATGAACACTGAAGCTTTCTTT; CDR3aa: CASSLLGGAGMNTEAFF
j_gene: TRBJ1-5; abundance: -; len: 13; v_gene: TRBV5-5; d_gene: -; CDR3nt: TGTGCCAGCAGCTTCTCTTTTGATCAGCCCCAGCATTTT; CDR3aa: CASSFSFDQPQHF
j_gene: TRBJ1-1; abundance: many; len: 16; v_gene: TRBV30; d_gene: -; CDR3nt: TGTGCCAACACAAACCCAAGGGGGGGGCTGAACACTGAAGCTTTCTTT; CDR3aa: CANTNPRGGLNTEAFF
j_gene: TRBJ2-1; abundance: -; len: 12; v_gene: TRBV19; d_gene: -; CDR3nt: TGTGCCAGTAGTCAGCGGAACAATGAGCAGTTCTTC; CDR3aa: CASSQRNNEQFF
j_gene: TRBJ2-7; abundance: -; len: 12; v_gene: TRBV5-1; d_gene: -; CDR3nt: TGCGCCAGCAGTTCTCCAGGGGACTCCAAGGTGTTC; CDR3aa: CASSSPGDSKVF
j_gene: TRBJ2-7; abundance: many; len: 15; v_gene: TRBV7-8; d_gene: -; CDR3nt: TGTGCCAGCAGCCCTAGACCTTTGACAGACCGTGAACAGTACTTC; CDR3aa: CASSPRPLTDREQYF
j_gene: TRBJ1-1; abundance: few; len: 14; v_gene: TRBV29-1; d_gene: -; CDR3nt: TGCAGCGTTGCAGAGGGCGGCCGGGGTACTGAAGCTTTCTTT; CDR3aa: CSVAEGGRGTEAFF
j_gene: TRBJ2-2; abundance: many; len: 14; v_gene: TRBV18; d_gene: -; CDR3nt: TGTGCCAGCTCACCGGAGTTCGTAGCCGGGGAGCTGTTTTTT; CDR3aa: CASSPEFVAGELFF
j_gene: TRBJ2-6; abundance: few; len: 17; v_gene: TRBV5-1; d_gene: -; CDR3nt: TGCGCCAGCAGCTTGGAGGGACGCCTCTCTGGGGCCAACGTCCTGACTTTC; CDR3aa: CASSLEGRLSGANVLTF
j_gene: TRBJ2-7; abundance: once; len: 14; v_gene: TRBV5-1; d_gene: -; CDR3nt: TGCGCCAACAGCTTGGTAGGGAGCTCCTACGAGCAGTACTTC; CDR3aa: CANSLVGSSYEQYF
j_gene: TRBJ2-1; abundance: many; len: 18; v_gene: TRBV7-8; d_gene: TRBD2; CDR3nt: TGTGCCAGCAGCTTTCCTAGGGCGGGAGGGCCGTCCTACAATGAGCAGTTCTTC; CDR3aa: CASSFPRAGGPSYNEQFF
j_gene: TRBJ2-3; abundance: -; len: 13; v_gene: TRBV6-1; d_gene: -; CDR3nt: TGTGCCAGCAGTGATTTCAAGCGGGATACGCAGTATTTT; CDR3aa: CASSDFKRDTQYF
j_gene: TRBJ2-2; abundance: -; len: 18; v_gene: TRBV5-1; d_gene: TRBD2; CDR3nt: TGCGCCAGCAGCTCGGGACTAGCGGGAGGTAGGAAAACCGGGGAGCTGTTTTTT; CDR3aa: CASSSGLAGGRKTGELFF